Reported below is one TCR beta chain. The same CDR3 arises from other DNA sequences in this sample as well. This entry is derived from a study of blood T cell repertoires in COVID-19. Whole-study context: Either two negative PCRs, clearance, or symptom resolution qualified Cohort 3 donors as recovered. From T cells, B-cell-depleted T cells, or PBMCs came the material, which was cDNA or gDNA.

Assay: immunoSEQ multiplex PCR; the TCRdb copy retains only in-frame clones and omits some. The repertoire has 150,000 to 200,000 clones, 86% of them found once; the top ten carry 20% to 25%. The CDR3 is 13 amino acids. After removal of 2 bases from V and 6 bases from J, the junction contained 0 bases not matched to a gene. Germline V gene lookup returns CDR1 MNHEY and CDR2 SVGAGI. Sequenced material: PBMCs or T cells enriched from blood (not recorded which). The rearrangement uses TRBV6-5 and TRBJ1-5, with 8 bases lining up with TRBD1. The TCR sequence derives from a woman in her thirties or forties in a cohort exposed to, infected with or recovered from COVID-19 (not recorded which). CDR3 residues: CASSYTGGQPQHF. The CDR3 region has the DNA TGTGCCAGCAGTTACACAGGGGGTCAGCCCCAGCATTTT.